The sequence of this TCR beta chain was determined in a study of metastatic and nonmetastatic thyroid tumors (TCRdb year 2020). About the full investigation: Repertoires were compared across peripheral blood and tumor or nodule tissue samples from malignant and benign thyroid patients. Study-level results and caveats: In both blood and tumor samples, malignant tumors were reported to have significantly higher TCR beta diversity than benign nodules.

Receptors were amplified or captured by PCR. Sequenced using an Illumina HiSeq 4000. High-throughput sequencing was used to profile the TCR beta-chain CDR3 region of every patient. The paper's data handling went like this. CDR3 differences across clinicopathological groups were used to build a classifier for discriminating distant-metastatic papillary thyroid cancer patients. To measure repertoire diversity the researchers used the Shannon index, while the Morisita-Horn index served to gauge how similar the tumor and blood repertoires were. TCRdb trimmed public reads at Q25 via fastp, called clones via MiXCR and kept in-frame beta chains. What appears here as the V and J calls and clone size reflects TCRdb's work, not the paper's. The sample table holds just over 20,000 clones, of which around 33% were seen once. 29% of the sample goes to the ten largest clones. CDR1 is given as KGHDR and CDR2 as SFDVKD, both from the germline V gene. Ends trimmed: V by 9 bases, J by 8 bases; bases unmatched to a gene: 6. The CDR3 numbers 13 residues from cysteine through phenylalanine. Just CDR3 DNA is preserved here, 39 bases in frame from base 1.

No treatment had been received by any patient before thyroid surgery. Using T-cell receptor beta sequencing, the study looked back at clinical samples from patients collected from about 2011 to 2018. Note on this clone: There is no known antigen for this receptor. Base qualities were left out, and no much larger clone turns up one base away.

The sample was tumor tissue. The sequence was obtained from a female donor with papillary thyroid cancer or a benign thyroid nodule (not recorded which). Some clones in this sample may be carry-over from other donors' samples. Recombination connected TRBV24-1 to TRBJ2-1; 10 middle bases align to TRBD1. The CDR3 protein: CATRDRGFDEQFF. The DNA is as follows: TGTGCCACCCGGGACAGGGGCTTCGATGAGCAGTTCTTC.